The rows below give T cell receptor beta chains drawn from one sample of a study of cytotoxic CD8 clonotypes in ibrutinib-treated CLL. Measured with immunoSEQ multiplex PCR; TCRdb has only the in-frame clones, and not every one. The profile covers some 300,000 clones, with more than 65% appearing a single time and 6.5% to 8% taken by the ten largest. The source was PBMCs, collected before ibrutinib treatment. Receptors were obtained from a human donor with chronic lymphocytic leukemia. Each CDR3 is given with its conserved first and last residue. The D gene is left open where the match is weak.

j_call v_call d_call cdr3_aa
TRBJ1-4 TRBV28 . CASRLPGEKLFF
TRBJ1-2 TRBV7-9 . CASSPLEAGVNYGYTF
TRBJ2-4 TRBV29-1 . CSVDILAKNIQYF
TRBJ2-1 TRBV7-6 . CASSDPTVRPFF
TRBJ2-3 TRBV7-2 . CASSLQIRGRTVSTDTQYF
TRBJ1-1 TRBV29-1 . CSVEQGRAEAFF
TRBJ2-7 TRBV7-6 TRBD1 CASSSGTGYYEQYF
TRBJ2-7 TRBV7-2 . CASSSSGIQYF
TRBJ1-2 TRBV4-3 TRBD1 CASSPRTGGLYGYTF
TRBJ1-5 TRBV7-9 . CASSPLGTEGQPQHF
TRBJ2-7 TRBV5-6 . CASSLFPSSSYEQYF
TRBJ1-2 TRBV7-9 . CATQGLGRANYGYTF
TRBJ1-5 TRBV2 . CASSESGRGPPQHF
TRBJ2-7 TRBV7-2 TRBD2 CASSLRASGSYEQYF
TRBJ1-6 TRBV7-9 . CASSLGNSPLHF
TRBJ2-7 TRBV10-3 . CAISGYRDNSYEQYF
TRBJ2-2 TRBV5-3 TRBD2 CARSLVGPSGRAVFGGELFF
TRBJ2-1 TRBV5-1 TRBD1 CASSSGQGSYNEQFF
TRBJ1-2 TRBV2 . CASSREDYGYTF
TRBJ2-1 TRBV14 TRBD1 CASSEVPGQGSNNEQFF
TRBJ2-7 TRBV4-3 . CASSQVGFSYEQYF
TRBJ2-5 TRBV18 TRBD1 CASSPRTGEETQYF
TRBJ2-5 TRBV6-4 TRBD2 CASSRWEGPPRETQYF
TRBJ2-1 TRBV29-1 TRBD2 CSVDLREGGYEQFF